This T cell receptor (beta chain) was sequenced in a study of spatial heterogeneity in lung cancer. Study context: There were consistently more beta-chain sequences detected than alpha-chain sequences.

This clonotype was picked up a small number of times. Its antigen is undetermined. The CDR3 totals 16 residues. The germline CDR1 and CDR2 sequences are SQVTM and ANQGSEA. V lost 3 bases and J lost 8; bases outside the gene matches: 12. TCRdb called the 5' RACE reads again in MiXCR, with one record for every CDR3 protein. The sample consists of approximately 40,000 distinct CDR3 sequences, roughly 15% of them appearing once. General study results and limits: At tumor resection, ubiquitous expanded TCRs were detected in blood more often than later.

Described time point: sample taken at primary tumor resection. Unsorted samples of tumor, nontumor lung or frozen PBMC had their whole RNA sequenced. The sequencing here drew on PBMCs, taken at surgery. The origin of this receptor is a male donor with early-stage non-small cell lung cancer. The chain links TRBV29-1 to TRBJ2-1; 11 positions agree with TRBD2. The CDR3 sequence: CSVEGTSGEWVYEQFF. DNA for the CDR3: TGCAGCGTTGAGGGGACTAGCGGAGAGTGGGTCTATGAGCAGTTCTTC.